This entry describes one TCR beta chain. These data come from a study of siplizumab effects on memory and regulatory T cells. Measured with immunoSEQ multiplex PCR; TCRdb has only the in-frame clones, and not every one. The sample gives under 100,000 clones, 87% of which show up once; approximately 1.5% is in the top ten. Germline values: CDR1 SGHRS, CDR2 YFSETQ. CDR3 length: 12 residues. Trimming shortened V by 8 bases and J by 1 base, and 10 bases separated the two germline ends. V usage is TRBV5-1 and J usage is TRBJ2-7; D could derive from TRBD1 or TRBD2 (5 bases each). This sequence was found in a human donor in good health. The sequenced sample consisted of Tregs sorted from blood. CDR3: CASRDGSYEQYF. The DNA of the CDR3 is TGCGCCAGTCGGGACGGATCCTACGAGCAGTACTTC.